This T cell receptor (beta chain) was recorded in a study of vaccination and CD4 T cells after COVID-19. At the level of the study: Four females and six males made up the convalescents, two of whom were Hispanic. Overlapping spike peptides of SARS-CoV-2, HCoV-NL63, HCoV-OC43 and HCoV-229E stimulated the cells. Notes on the study in general: Convalescent patients studied were relatively few, and early post-infection timepoints were absent.

Described treatment: roughly ten-day PBMC culture with coronavirus spike peptide pools or control peptides (ViraFEST assay). Concerning this clonotype: Antigen unknown.

Sequenced with the Oncomine TCR Beta short-read assay was DNA taken from cultured CD4+ T cells. MiXCR, run by TCRdb on the PCR reads, gives a single entry per CDR3 protein. The sample contains approximately 20,000 distinct CDR3 sequences, approximately 48% of which appear only once. The source material was CD4+ T cells from blood, cultured in vitro, sampled after SARS-CoV-2 vaccination. The sequence was obtained from a human donor who had recovered from COVID-19.

CDR3 region: CASTRGTAQETQYF. In DNA form, the CDR3 reads TGTGCCAGCACCCGAGGCACAGCCCAAGAGACCCAGTACTTC. The chain has TRBV7-9 and TRBJ2-5; no definite D call. Trimming left V 7 bases short and J 1 base short, with 13 bases between. CDR1 SEHNR and CDR2 FQNEAQ come from the germline V gene (reference sequence). CDR3 length equals 14 residues.